This is a list of T cell receptor beta chains from one sample in a study of human T cells and chemical hapten exposure. MiXCR, applied by TCRdb to the RACE reads, yields one record per CDR3 protein. The sample lists more than 95,000 distinct CDR3 sequences, less than 45% occurring once. The sample was whole blood, taken in connection with sensitization to the hapten diphenylcyclopropenone (DPC). The receptors derive from a man aged 35-49 years with alopecia areata. Some clones in this sample may be carry-over from other donors' samples. Both conserved end residues are part of each CDR3. The order of the fields is D gene, V gene, J gene, clone size, CDR3 protein, CDR3 DNA. The D gene is left open where the match is weak. Only some rows state a clone size, as once, few, many or a class for expanded clones.

d_call: -; v_call: TRBV13; j_call: TRBJ1-2; clone_size: few; cdr3_aa: CASSLEHRAGYTF; cdr3_nt: TGTGCCAGCAGCTTAGAGCATAGGGCTGGCTACACCTTC
d_call: TRBD2; v_call: TRBV5-4; j_call: TRBJ2-3; clone_size: -; cdr3_aa: CASSLDSGSFDTQYF; cdr3_nt: TGTGCCAGCAGCTTGGACAGCGGGAGTTTCGATACGCAGTATTTT
d_call: -; v_call: TRBV6-1; j_call: TRBJ2-7; clone_size: -; cdr3_aa: CASSEQDTYSYEQYF; cdr3_nt: TGTGCCAGCAGTGAACAGGATACTTACTCCTACGAGCAGTACTTC
d_call: TRBD2; v_call: TRBV19; j_call: TRBJ2-2; clone_size: -; cdr3_aa: CASSIVTSGTGELFF; cdr3_nt: TGTGCCAGTAGTATAGTAACTAGCGGGACCGGGGAGCTGTTTTTT
d_call: -; v_call: TRBV12-3/TRBV12-4; j_call: TRBJ2-5; clone_size: few; cdr3_aa: CASLYRQALQETQYF; cdr3_nt: TGTGCCAGCCTTTACCGACAGGCGCTCCAAGAGACCCAGTACTTC
d_call: TRBD1; v_call: TRBV5-1; j_call: TRBJ1-2; clone_size: few; cdr3_aa: CASRSTGTGGIYTF; cdr3_nt: TGCGCCAGCAGGTCCACCGGGACAGGGGGTATCTACACCTTC
d_call: TRBD2; v_call: TRBV12-3/TRBV12-4; j_call: TRBJ2-3; clone_size: many; cdr3_aa: CASSPPPSGKTDTQYF; cdr3_nt: TGTGCCAGCAGTCCACCCCCTAGCGGGAAGACAGATACGCAGTATTTT
d_call: -; v_call: TRBV30; j_call: TRBJ1-4; clone_size: -; cdr3_aa: CAWSKGATNEKLFF; cdr3_nt: TGTGCCTGGAGTAAGGGTGCCACTAATGAAAAACTGTTTTTT
d_call: -; v_call: TRBV19; j_call: TRBJ2-2; clone_size: -; cdr3_aa: CARPTLAYGTGELFF; cdr3_nt: TGTGCCAGACCAACTCTAGCGTACGGCACCGGGGAGCTGTTTTTT
d_call: -; v_call: TRBV6-2/TRBV6-3; j_call: TRBJ1-3; clone_size: -; cdr3_aa: CASRNEDVFISGNTIYF; cdr3_nt: TGTGCCAGCAGGAACGAAGACGTGTTCATCTCCGGAAACACCATATATTTT
d_call: TRBD2; v_call: TRBV9; j_call: TRBJ2-3; clone_size: few; cdr3_aa: CASSVRAGGTDTQYF; cdr3_nt: TGTGCCAGCAGCGTACGTGCGGGAGGCACAGATACGCAGTATTTT
d_call: -; v_call: TRBV18; j_call: TRBJ1-2; clone_size: few; cdr3_aa: CASSPLGDNYGYTF; cdr3_nt: TGTGCCAGCTCACCTTTAGGGGACAACTATGGCTACACCTTC
d_call: -; v_call: TRBV7-8; j_call: TRBJ1-6; clone_size: -; cdr3_aa: CASSLEGGNTSPLHF; cdr3_nt: TGTGCCAGCAGCTTAGAGGGAGGGAATACGTCACCCCTCCACTTT
d_call: -; v_call: TRBV7-2; j_call: TRBJ1-4; clone_size: -; cdr3_aa: CASSPGQRREKLFF; cdr3_nt: TGTGCCAGCAGCCCCGGACAGCGGAGGGAAAAACTGTTTTTT
d_call: TRBD1; v_call: TRBV10-3; j_call: TRBJ1-6; clone_size: -; cdr3_aa: CAISNTGTGSSPLHF; cdr3_nt: TGTGCCATCAGCAATACCGGGACAGGGTCTTCACCCCTCCACTTT
d_call: -; v_call: TRBV12-3/TRBV12-4; j_call: TRBJ2-7; clone_size: -; cdr3_aa: CASSPNRVRQYF; cdr3_nt: TGTGCCAGCAGTCCTAACAGGGTTCGGCAGTACTTC
d_call: -; v_call: TRBV7-8; j_call: TRBJ1-5; clone_size: -; cdr3_aa: CASSLVQISNQPQHF; cdr3_nt: TGTGCCAGCAGCTTAGTCCAGATTAGCAATCAGCCCCAGCATTTT
d_call: -; v_call: TRBV11-2; j_call: TRBJ1-3; clone_size: -; cdr3_aa: CASSSYRGSSGNTIYF; cdr3_nt: TGTGCCAGCAGCTCCTACCGGGGGTCCTCTGGAAACACCATATATTTT
d_call: TRBD2; v_call: TRBV7-6; j_call: TRBJ2-3; clone_size: -; cdr3_aa: CASSQWTSAGAFTQYF; cdr3_nt: TGTGCCAGCAGCCAATGGACTAGCGCCGGGGCTTTTACGCAGTATTTT
d_call: -; v_call: TRBV7-9; j_call: TRBJ2-3; clone_size: many; cdr3_aa: CASSPKQNPDTQYF; cdr3_nt: TGTGCCAGCAGCCCAAAACAGAACCCAGATACGCAGTATTTT
d_call: -; v_call: TRBV12-3/TRBV12-4; j_call: TRBJ2-2; clone_size: few; cdr3_aa: CASTSTGELFF; cdr3_nt: TGTGCCAGCACTAGCACTGGGGAGCTGTTTTTT
d_call: -; v_call: TRBV29-1; j_call: TRBJ2-1; clone_size: -; cdr3_aa: CSVGRTEAIEQFF; cdr3_nt: TGCAGCGTTGGGCGGACAGAGGCCATTGAGCAGTTCTTC
d_call: -; v_call: TRBV24-1; j_call: TRBJ2-3; clone_size: -; cdr3_aa: CATSGDVAEELDTQYF; cdr3_nt: TGTGCCACCAGTGGCGACGTTGCGGAGGAGCTAGATACGCAGTATTTT
d_call: -; v_call: TRBV2; j_call: TRBJ2-3; clone_size: few; cdr3_aa: CASSEAADTQYF; cdr3_nt: TGTGCCAGCAGTGAAGCGGCGGATACGCAGTATTTT
d_call: -; v_call: TRBV30; j_call: TRBJ1-5; clone_size: -; cdr3_aa: CAWSVGGQHEPQHF; cdr3_nt: TGTGCCTGGAGTGTGGGTGGACAGCACGAGCCCCAGCATTTT
d_call: -; v_call: TRBV6-1; j_call: TRBJ1-5; clone_size: few; cdr3_aa: CASMFSTGQPQHF; cdr3_nt: TGTGCCAGCATGTTCTCTACAGGTCAGCCCCAGCATTTT
d_call: -; v_call: TRBV7-9; j_call: TRBJ2-1; clone_size: -; cdr3_aa: CASSPGTINEQFF; cdr3_nt: TGTGCCAGCAGCCCGGGGACGATCAATGAGCAGTTCTTC
d_call: -; v_call: TRBV12-3/TRBV12-4; j_call: TRBJ1-5; clone_size: few; cdr3_aa: CASSASAGAIQPQHF; cdr3_nt: TGTGCCAGCAGCGCGTCCGCGGGGGCGATTCAGCCCCAGCATTTT
d_call: TRBD1; v_call: TRBV5-1; j_call: TRBJ1-1; clone_size: -; cdr3_aa: CASSPWTGPNTEAFF; cdr3_nt: TGCGCCAGCAGCCCGTGGACAGGGCCGAACACTGAAGCTTTCTTT
d_call: TRBD1; v_call: TRBV6-6; j_call: TRBJ1-2; clone_size: -; cdr3_aa: CASRGQRTGNYGYTF; cdr3_nt: TGTGCCAGCAGGGGGCAGAGGACAGGCAACTATGGCTACACCTTC
d_call: -; v_call: TRBV7-6; j_call: TRBJ1-5; clone_size: -; cdr3_aa: CASSPAGMEGRQPQHF; cdr3_nt: TGTGCCAGCAGCCCCGCCGGGATGGAGGGCAGACAGCCCCAGCATTTT
d_call: TRBD2; v_call: TRBV20-1; j_call: TRBJ2-1; clone_size: once; cdr3_aa: CSAQTSGQVDYNEQFF; cdr3_nt: TGCAGTGCGCAGACTAGCGGGCAGGTCGACTACAATGAGCAGTTCTTC
d_call: -; v_call: TRBV10-3; j_call: TRBJ1-4; clone_size: few; cdr3_aa: CAISVDEKLFF; cdr3_nt: TGTGCCATCAGTGTGGATGAAAAACTGTTTTTT
d_call: -; v_call: TRBV9; j_call: TRBJ2-3; clone_size: -; cdr3_aa: CASSVDLAPPQYF; cdr3_nt: TGTGCCAGCAGCGTAGATTTAGCTCCCCCGCAGTATTTT
d_call: -; v_call: TRBV5-6; j_call: TRBJ1-5; clone_size: -; cdr3_aa: CASSLVGGRSGYSNQPQHF; cdr3_nt: TGTGCCAGCAGCTTGGTGGGCGGCAGGTCGGGATATAGCAATCAGCCCCAGCATTTT
d_call: TRBD1; v_call: TRBV29-1; j_call: TRBJ1-2; clone_size: few; cdr3_aa: CSVGPDREGYTF; cdr3_nt: TGCAGCGTTGGACCCGACAGGGAAGGCTACACCTTC
d_call: -; v_call: TRBV24-1; j_call: TRBJ1-1; clone_size: few; cdr3_aa: CATSDFGGTEAFF; cdr3_nt: TGTGCCACCAGTGATTTCGGGGGAACTGAAGCTTTCTTT
d_call: TRBD1; v_call: TRBV6-5; j_call: TRBJ2-1; clone_size: -; cdr3_aa: CASSYSGQGRVDEQFF; cdr3_nt: TGTGCCAGCAGTTACTCGGGACAGGGGAGGGTCGATGAGCAGTTCTTC
d_call: -; v_call: TRBV12-3/TRBV12-4; j_call: TRBJ2-3; clone_size: few; cdr3_aa: CASSLGSAVSYTDTQYF; cdr3_nt: TGTGCCAGCAGTTTAGGGTCCGCCGTATCATACACAGATACGCAGTATTTT
d_call: TRBD1; v_call: TRBV4-2; j_call: TRBJ2-3; clone_size: -; cdr3_aa: CASSPGATGGTQYF; cdr3_nt: TGTGCCAGCAGCCCCGGAGCAACAGGGGGTACGCAGTATTTT
d_call: -; v_call: TRBV7-9; j_call: TRBJ2-7; clone_size: -; cdr3_aa: CASSLANRGGSEQYF; cdr3_nt: TGTGCCAGCAGCTTAGCGAACAGGGGGGGGTCGGAGCAGTACTTC
d_call: -; v_call: TRBV5-1; j_call: TRBJ2-5; clone_size: -; cdr3_aa: CASSIAGYQETQYF; cdr3_nt: TGCGCCAGCAGTATCGCGGGCTACCAAGAGACCCAGTACTTC
d_call: TRBD2; v_call: TRBV2; j_call: TRBJ2-3; clone_size: few; cdr3_aa: CASSDHGRSYTDTQYF; cdr3_nt: TGTGCCAGCAGTGATCACGGGAGGTCCTACACAGATACGCAGTATTTT
d_call: -; v_call: TRBV20-1; j_call: TRBJ2-5; clone_size: -; cdr3_aa: CSASWRRGAFQETQYF; cdr3_nt: TGCAGTGCTAGTTGGCGGCGGGGAGCTTTCCAAGAGACCCAGTACTTC
d_call: TRBD1; v_call: TRBV10-3; j_call: TRBJ2-3; clone_size: few; cdr3_aa: CAIRPDRGSDTQYF; cdr3_nt: TGTGCCATCAGGCCCGACAGGGGTTCAGATACGCAGTATTTT
d_call: -; v_call: TRBV20-1; j_call: TRBJ2-1; clone_size: many; cdr3_aa: CSAAEVTSYNEQFF; cdr3_nt: TGCAGTGCTGCGGAGGTCACCTCCTACAATGAGCAGTTCTTC
d_call: -; v_call: TRBV12-3/TRBV12-4; j_call: TRBJ2-3; clone_size: -; cdr3_aa: CASRPLISAGIDTQYF; cdr3_nt: TGTGCCAGCAGACCACTAATTTCGGCGGGCATCGATACGCAGTATTTT
d_call: TRBD2; v_call: TRBV3-1; j_call: TRBJ2-1; clone_size: -; cdr3_aa: CASSQDPGEGPCYNEQFF; cdr3_nt: TGTGCCAGCAGCCAAGATCCGGGGGAGGGCCCGTGTTACAATGAGCAGTTCTTC
d_call: TRBD2; v_call: TRBV20-1; j_call: TRBJ2-7; clone_size: -; cdr3_aa: CSAPGLAGAYEQYF; cdr3_nt: TGCAGTGCTCCCGGACTAGCGGGCGCCTACGAGCAGTACTTC